The T cell receptor beta chain described here comes from a study of blood T cell repertoires in COVID-19. Study as a whole: Collection of acute and convalescent COVID-19 samples took place in the United States, Italy and Spain.

This clone was observed once. Original handling: Counts of nucleated cells, estimated from reference gene primer amplification, were obtained. Sequencing was performed with immunoSEQ multiplex PCR; in TCRdb, only in-frame clones are kept and a portion is missing. The V and J calls and the clone size are those of that table, but D and trimming were determined from the DNA. The table includes roughly 140,000 clones, around 84% detected once. CDR1 is SGHNT, CDR2 YYREEE, per germline (reference sequence). Trimming removed 1 base from V and 5 bases from J; junction bases left unmatched: 6. The CDR3 extends over 16 amino acids.

The chain uses TRBV5-4 and TRBJ2-5; 12 bases line up with TRBD1. The sequenced sample consisted of peripheral blood. The TCR was taken from a woman in her fifties or sixties with acute or convalescent COVID-19. DNA of the CDR3: TGTGCCAGCAGCTTGAACTCCGGGACAGGGGGCGAGACCCAGTACTTC. Translated, it gives CASSLNSGTGGETQYF.